What follows are 31 T cell receptor beta chains derived from one specimen sequenced in a study of post-analysis software for immune sequencing data. Findings and limits, study-wide: Among four to six TRBV segments more frequent in patients than controls were TRBV5-6, TRBV5-1 and TRBV20-1.

TCR beta cDNA libraries had unique molecular identifiers. MiXCR, applied by TCRdb to the PCR reads, yields one record per CDR3 protein. The sample carries about 820,000 distinct CDR3 sequences, 53% recorded once. For these TCRs, the target antigens are not known. The specimen sequenced was blood. The receptors here all came from a girl aged 5 to 17 with multiple sclerosis.

The sample holds a few counts of this clonotype. The CDR3 sequence: CSAGGDTYEQYF. CDR3 DNA: TGCAGTGCCGGCGGCGATACCTACGAGCAGTACTTC. V gene TRBV20-1 combines with J gene TRBJ2-7; D is unresolved. V shed 6 bases and J shed 2 bases, with 11 bases lying between them. CDR3 length: 12 residues. Germline-derived CDR1 and CDR2 are DFQATT and SNEGSKA (reference sequence).

The CDR3 DNA reads as TGCGCCAGCAGCCAACCCGGGACAGGGCTGGGGGAGACCCAGTACTTC. Its translation: CASSQPGTGLGETQYF. The chain uses TRBV4-1 and TRBJ2-5, with TRBD1 matching over 9 bases. The CDR3 is 16 amino acids. Germline assignment: CDR1 MGHRA and CDR2 YSYEKL. Trimming removed 2 bases from V and 5 bases from J; junction bases left unmatched: 9.

This rearrangement joins TRBV7-2 to TRBJ2-1; TRBD1 is a possible D gene (7 bases). Germline loops: CDR1 SGHTA, CDR2 FQGNSA. This CDR3 has 20 residues. V shed 4 bases and J shed 5 bases, with 30 bases lying between them. CDR3 in amino acids: CASSSNGQEGGYRVNNEQFF. DNA of the CDR3: TGTGCCAGCAGCTCAAATGGACAGGAAGGAGGGTACAGGGTAAACAATGAGCAGTTCTTC.

The chain joins TRBV27 to TRBJ1-2; D may be TRBD1 (5 bases). The ends were cut back, 3 bases at V and 3 bases at J, with 8 bases in the middle. Per germline, CDR1 MNHEY and CDR2 SMNVEV (reference sequence). CDR3 length equals 13 residues. In DNA form, the CDR3 reads TGTGCCAGCAGTTTGCAGGGCCACTATGGCTACACCTTC. Encoded protein: CASSLQGHYGYTF.

This sequence joins TRBV5-1 and TRBJ2-1; possible D gene TRBD1, 6 bases. V was pared by 7 bases and J by 0 bases, with 11 bases between. The CDR3 extends over 14 amino acids. Germline lookup yields CDR1 SGHRS and CDR2 YFSETQ. DNA of the CDR3: TGCGCCAGCCTACAGGGCGGCTCCTACAATGAGCAGTTCTTC. It yields the protein CASLQGGSYNEQFF.

V and J are TRBV25-1 and TRBJ2-7; the D is unclear. The CDR3 length is 15 residues. Germline loops: CDR1 MGHDK, CDR2 SYGVNS. Trimming shortened V by 2 bases and J by 9 bases, and 20 bases separated the two germline ends. The CDR3 DNA sequence: TGTGCCAGCAGTGAACCTTTAGGGTTGAAGGATGGGCAGTACTTC. Translated, it gives CASSEPLGLKDGQYF.

This chain uses TRBV3-1 with TRBJ2-1; 9 bases align to TRBD2. Germline trimming cut 4 bases from V and 9 bases from J; bases unmatched to any gene: 19. Germline V gene lookup returns CDR1 LGHDT and CDR2 YNNKEL (reference sequence). The CDR3 spans 18 residues. CDR3 region: CASSPQMWREGPVGEQFF. The CDR3 bases are TGTGCCAGCAGCCCCCAAATGTGGCGGGAGGGCCCGGTTGGTGAGCAGTTCTTC.

This rearrangement joins TRBV20-1 to TRBJ2-7, with TRBD2 matching 10 bases. CDR3 size: 14 residues. Trimming removed 6 bases from V and 3 bases from J; junction bases left unmatched: 8. The germline CDR1 and CDR2 sequences are DFQATT and SNEGSKA (reference sequence). The CDR3 sequence is CSAQGLAPGYEQYF. In DNA form, the CDR3 reads TGCAGTGCACAGGGACTAGCGCCGGGCTACGAGCAGTACTTC.

J is TRBJ2-1 and V is TRBV10-3; 11 bases agree with TRBD2. Germline V lookup: CDR1 ENHRY, CDR2 SYGVKD. Trimming at V came to 11 bases and at J to 6 bases, leaving 18 bases not matched to a gene. The CDR3 loop spans 17 amino acids. The CDR3 DNA reads TGTGCCTACGCCCGGGGTAGCGGGAGGGGGGCGCTCAATGAGCAGTTCTTC. It translates to CAYARGSGRGALNEQFF.

The rearrangement links TRBV5-1 to TRBJ2-3, with 11 bases aligning to TRBD2. Germline V lookup: CDR1 SGHRS, CDR2 YFSETQ. The ends lost 4 bases at V and 1 base at J; junction bases unmatched: 5. This CDR3 has 16 amino acids. The CDR3 DNA sequence: TGCGCCAGCAGCGGAACGGGACTAGCGGGCACAGATACGCAGTATTTT. Translating gives CASSGTGLAGTDTQYF.

This chain joins TRBV12-3 or TRBV12-4 and TRBJ2-5, with D tentatively TRBD1 or TRBD2 (5 bases each). The CDR3 length is 14 residues. V was clipped by 4 bases and J by 5 bases, with 14 bases between them. The CDR3, as DNA: TGTGCCAGCAGTTCGAGGGGACGGGCCGAGACCCAGTACTTC. This translates into CASSSRGRAETQYF.

This clonotype was observed a few times. V is TRBV28 and J is TRBJ1-5, with D possibly being TRBD1 (5 bases). This CDR3 is 15 amino acids long. The germline gives CDR1 MDHEN, CDR2 SYDVKM. Trimming took off 4 bases at V and 2 bases at J, with 12 bases between the two ends. CDR3 in amino acids: CASSSPGAGNQPQHF. The DNA of the CDR3 is TGTGCCAGCAGTTCCCCCGGGGCCGGCAATCAGCCCCAGCATTTT.

The V gene is TRBV14, the J gene TRBJ1-6, with 8 bases fitting TRBD1. In germline, CDR1 is SGHDN, CDR2 FVKESK. Trimming took 4 bases from V and 3 from J; bases not matched to a gene: 2. This CDR3 has 15 amino acids. The DNA of the CDR3 is TGTGCCAGCAGCCGAGACAGGGGCTATAATTCACCCCTCCACTTT. Protein: CASSRDRGYNSPLHF.

This rearrangement joins TRBV30 to TRBJ2-4; the D gene is possibly TRBD2 (6 bases). Trimming cost V 2 bases and J 8 bases, with 19 bases left between them. The length of the CDR3 is 15 residues. Germline CDR1 and CDR2: GTSNPN and SVGIG (reference sequence). The CDR3 region is CAWSRPGTQGHIQYF. The CDR3 bases are TGTGCCTGGAGTCGTCCCGGGACTCAAGGTCACATTCAGTACTTC.

The chain employs TRBV5-1 and TRBJ1-2, with D unresolved. The CDR3 consists of 13 residues. The V end lost 1 base, the J end lost 3 bases, and 7 bases lay between the germline ends. The germline V gene encodes CDR1 SGHRS and CDR2 YFSETQ. The CDR3 is CASSLPTYYGYTF. CDR3 coding DNA: TGCGCCAGCAGCTTGCCGACCTACTATGGCTACACCTTC.

The chain carries TRBV5-6 and TRBJ1-5; 10 positions agree with TRBD1. The CDR3 runs 17 residues. The germline V gene encodes CDR1 SGHDT and CDR2 YYEEEE. V was clipped by 4 bases and J by 5 bases; unmatched bases: 12. CDR3 DNA: TGTGCCAGCAGCCCCCCGGCCGGACAGGGGGGTCATCAGCCCCAGCATTTT. Translation: CASSPPAGQGGHQPQHF. Together with reference TRBV5-6 and TRBJ1-5, the CDR3 gives the full variable domain: DAGVTQSPTHLIKTRGQQVTLRCSPKSGHDTVSWYQQALGQGPQFIFQYYEEEERQRGNFPDRFSGHQFPNYSSELNVNALLLGDSALYLCASSPPAGQGGHQPQHFGDGTRLSIL.

The V gene is TRBV7-6, the J gene TRBJ1-2, with D possibly being TRBD1 (5 bases). Germline V gives CDR1 SGHVS, CDR2 FNYEAQ. V was shortened by 4 bases and J by 2 bases, with 11 bases between the two germline ends. The CDR3 is made up of 14 amino acids. The chain's CDR3 is CASSSMEGNYGYTF. The CDR3 DNA follows: TGTGCCAGCAGCTCTATGGAGGGGAACTATGGCTACACCTTC.

This clonotype showed up just a few times. The rearrangement uses TRBV9 and TRBJ2-7, with 7 nucleotides matching TRBD1. J gave up 4 bases and V 3 bases, and 13 bases lay outside the gene matches. Germline CDR1 and CDR2: SGDLS and YYNGEE. There are 16 residues in the CDR3. CDR3 coding DNA: TGTGCCAGCAGCGAAGGGGGTTCTCCAGGGGGATACGAGCAGTACTTC. The encoded protein is CASSEGGSPGGYEQYF.

The chain joins TRBV20-1 to TRBJ2-5; D might be TRBD2 (6 bases). Germline lookup yields CDR1 DFQATT and CDR2 SNEGSKA (reference sequence). Trimming stripped 0 bases from V and 1 base from J, with 9 bases between. The CDR3 is 14 amino acids. DNA for the CDR3: TGCAGTGCTAGAGACACTAGCCGCCAAGAGACCCAGTACTTC. This codes for CSARDTSRQETQYF.

The V call is TRBV6-2 or TRBV6-3, the J call TRBJ2-1, with D uncertain. Germline loops: CDR1 MNHEY, CDR2 SVGEGT. The CDR3 length is 13 residues. V shed 4 bases and J shed 8 bases, with 12 bases lying between them. The CDR3, as DNA: TGTGCCAGCAGTTTAGCTCAATGGTATGAGCAGTTCTTC. It translates to CASSLAQWYEQFF.

J is TRBJ1-1 and V is TRBV20-1; 7 bases match TRBD1. CDR3 length equals 13 residues. V was clipped by 6 bases and J by 4 bases; unmatched bases: 8. Per germline, CDR1 DFQATT and CDR2 SNEGSKA (reference sequence). CDR3 amino acids: CSAPGQVTTEAFF. In nucleotides, the CDR3 is TGCAGTGCCCCTGGACAGGTGACCACTGAAGCTTTCTTT.

This clonotype was counted a few times. V and J are TRBV29-1 and TRBJ1-5, with 7 bases fitting TRBD1. Germline V gene sequence: CDR1 SQVTM, CDR2 ANQGSEA. This CDR3 spans 13 amino acids. The trim removed 7 bases at V and 5 bases at J, leaving 8 bases unmatched. The CDR3 bases are TGCAGCGCGAATACCGGGACAGATCAGCCCCAGCATTTT. Its translation is CSANTGTDQPQHF.

The J gene is TRBJ2-1, the V gene TRBV20-1; TRBD2 agrees at 8 bases. From germline, CDR1 is DFQATT and CDR2 SNEGSKA (reference sequence). V shed 5 bases, J shed 0 bases, and the junction held 6 bases outside the gene matches. There are 15 residues in the CDR3. CDR3 residues: CSADGAGASYNEQFF. As DNA, the CDR3 is TGCAGTGCTGATGGAGCGGGAGCCTCCTACAATGAGCAGTTCTTC.

Comments on this clonotype: At one end, the junction sequence differs from germline, possibly due to a read error. The DNA of the CDR3 is TGTGCCGGCAGTGGGGGGGACAGCCGCTACACCTTC. This translates into CAGSGGDSRYTF. J is TRBJ1-2 and V is TRBV6-1, with 7 bases fitting TRBD1. CDR1 MNHNS and CDR2 SASEGT come from the germline V gene. The CDR3 covers 12 residues.

This clonotype appeared a single time. V usage is TRBV20-1 and J usage is TRBJ2-3; possibly TRBD1 for D (5 bases). Trimming cost V 4 bases and J 4 bases, with 9 bases left between them. Germline CDR1 is DFQATT and CDR2 is SNEGSKA (reference sequence). The CDR3 is 12 amino acids. The DNA for the CDR3 is TGCAGTGCTACCAGGGAAGCAGATACGCAGTATTTT. It translates to CSATREADTQYF.

The chain combines TRBV11-2 with TRBJ1-1, with a weak D call TRBD1 (5 bases). The germline V and J ends were trimmed by 3 bases and 1 base, with 9 bases remaining between them. Germline-derived CDR1 and CDR2 are SGHAT and FQNNGV. The CDR3 runs to 14 residues. The CDR3 bases are TGTGCCAGCAGCTTGAGGGGAGAGAACACTGAAGCTTTCTTT. It is translated as CASSLRGENTEAFF.

The chain recombines TRBV5-1 with TRBJ2-1; 11 nucleotides match TRBD2. The ends lost 3 bases at V and 5 bases at J; junction bases unmatched: 7. The CDR3 spans 16 residues. Germline V gives CDR1 SGHRS, CDR2 YFSETQ. The CDR3 here is CASSSAGTSGHNEQFF. The CDR3 DNA sequence: TGCGCCAGCAGCTCCGCCGGGACTAGCGGACACAATGAGCAGTTCTTC.

The chain recombines TRBV20-1 with TRBJ2-7; 8 positions agree with TRBD2. The V and J ends lost 3 bases and 0 bases, in that order; junction bases with no gene match: 4. The CDR3 is 14 amino acids. Germline assignment: CDR1 DFQATT and CDR2 SNEGSKA (reference sequence). The CDR3 region is CSASRAGVSYEQYF. For the CDR3, the DNA is TGCAGTGCTAGTCGAGCGGGGGTCTCCTACGAGCAGTACTTC.

The V and J genes are TRBV18 and TRBJ2-5; TRBD2 aligns across 14 bases. The CDR3 sequence is 16 residues long. V gave up 6 bases and J gave up 5 bases; unmatched junction bases: 8. The germline gives CDR1 KGHSH, CDR2 LQKENI. The CDR3: CASSPTGLAGDETQYF. CDR3 DNA: TGTGCCAGCTCCCCAACGGGACTAGCGGGAGACGAGACCCAGTACTTC. The full variable domain, with the rest looked up from reference TRBV18 and TRBJ2-5, is NAGVMQNPRHLVRRRGQEARLRCSPMKGHSHVYWYRQLPEEGLKFMVYLQKENIIDESGMPKERFSAEFPKEGPSILRIQQVVRGDSAAYFCASSPTGLAGDETQYFGPGTRLLVL.

This rearrangement joins TRBV7-9 to TRBJ1-2; D gene unclear. Trimming left V 8 bases short and J 10 bases short, with 5 bases between. CDR1 and CDR2 (germline): SEHNR, FQNEAQ (reference sequence). The CDR3 length is 8 residues. The CDR3 coding sequence is TGTGCCAGCGGGGACTACACCTTC. It is translated as CASGDYTF.

J is TRBJ1-2 and V is TRBV7-8; no definite D call. This CDR3 spans 12 amino acids. From germline, CDR1 is SGHVS and CDR2 FQNEAQ. Trimming pared 6 bases from V and 8 bases from J, leaving 13 bases between. The CDR3, as DNA: TGTGCCAGCAGTGGCGTGGGTCGGGGCTACACCTTC. This encodes CASSGVGRGYTF.